This T cell receptor (beta chain) was obtained from a study of blood T cell repertoires in COVID-19. The overall study: Whether acute or convalescent, the COVID-19 samples came from the United States, Italy and Spain.

This clone appeared a few times. In the source study's methods: Reference gene primer amplification in the assay estimated nucleated cell counts. Here immunoSEQ multiplex PCR was the method, and the copy in TCRdb shows in-frame clones only, minus some. Clone size and the V and J calls come from that table; the DNA yielded D and trimming. The data hold 60,000 or so clones, with less than 90% observed a single time. Germline V gives CDR1 MDHEN, CDR2 SYDVKM. This CDR3 has 11 residues. The trim removed 5 bases at V and 12 bases at J, leaving 3 bases unmatched. The V gene is TRBV28, the J gene TRBJ1-1; 10 bases line up with TRBD1. Material: peripheral blood. This clonotype was sampled from a woman in her 70s with active COVID-19. CDR3: CASSGDRGSFF. In DNA form, the CDR3 reads TGTGCCAGCAGTGGGGACAGGGGTTCTTTCTTT.